This T cell receptor (beta chain) appears in the sequencing data of a study of shared clonotypes between healthy human individuals. The study's findings and limits: In contrast to clonotypes shared by all four donors, non-shared clonotypes had lower generation probabilities.

Clones were sequenced by immunoSEQ multiplex PCR, and TCRdb holds only the in-frame ones, with some missing. Found here are about 690,000 clones, roughly 87% of them singletons; the top ten hold less than 40%. A note on this clone: Its antigen is currently unknown.

V lost 2 bases and J lost 1, with 9 bases in between. The CDR3 spans 16 residues. Germline V CDR1 and CDR2: MNHNY, SVGAGI (reference sequence). The sample comprised memory CD8+ T cells from PBMCs. Subset defined: CD45RO+ cells pooled with CCR7-negative TemRA cells. The source of this sequence is a man between 18 and 35 years old in good health. Some clones in this sample may be carry-over from other donors' samples. The V gene is TRBV6-6, the J gene TRBJ2-6; no reliable D call. The CDR3: CASSYRGTSGANVLTF. CDR3 in DNA: TGTGCCAGCAGTTACCGCGGTACGTCTGGGGCCAACGTCCTGACTTTC.